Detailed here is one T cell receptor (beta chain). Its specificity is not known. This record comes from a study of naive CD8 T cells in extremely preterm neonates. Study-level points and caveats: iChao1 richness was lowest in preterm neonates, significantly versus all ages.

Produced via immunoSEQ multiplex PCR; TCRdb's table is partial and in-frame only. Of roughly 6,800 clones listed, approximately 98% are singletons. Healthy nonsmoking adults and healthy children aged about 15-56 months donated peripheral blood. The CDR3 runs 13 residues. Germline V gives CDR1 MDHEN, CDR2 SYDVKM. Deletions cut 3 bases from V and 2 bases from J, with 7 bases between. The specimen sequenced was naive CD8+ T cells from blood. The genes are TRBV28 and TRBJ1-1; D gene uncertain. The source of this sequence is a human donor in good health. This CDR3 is CASSFGYNTEAFF. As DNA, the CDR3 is TGTGCCAGCAGTTTCGGGTACAACACTGAAGCTTTCTTT.